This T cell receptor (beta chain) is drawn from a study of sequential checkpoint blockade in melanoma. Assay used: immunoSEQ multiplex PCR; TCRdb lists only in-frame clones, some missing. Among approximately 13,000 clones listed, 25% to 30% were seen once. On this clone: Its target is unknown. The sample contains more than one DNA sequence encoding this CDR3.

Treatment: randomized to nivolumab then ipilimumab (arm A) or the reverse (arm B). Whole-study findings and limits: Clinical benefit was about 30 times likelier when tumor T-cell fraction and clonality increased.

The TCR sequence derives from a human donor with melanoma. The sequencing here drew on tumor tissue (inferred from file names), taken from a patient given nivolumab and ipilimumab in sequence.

DNA for the CDR3: TGTGCCAGCAGTTACTCGAGACAGGGGACAGATACGCAGTATTTT. Translated: CASSYSRQGTDTQYF. The chain couples TRBV6-8 to TRBJ2-3; the match to TRBD1 covers 8 bases. Losses at the gene ends were 0 bases for V and 3 bases for J; bases not matched to a gene: 2. CDR3 size: 15 residues. Germline V gene data show CDR1 as MNHGY and CDR2 as SAAAGT.